Following are 2 T cell receptor beta chains from one sample sequenced in a study of cytomegalovirus exposure and HLA in healthy donors. 60 Vbeta and 13 Jbeta primers were used in PCR. This table comes from immunoSEQ multiplex PCR, and its TCRdb copy is limited to in-frame clones, with some not included. The profile shows around 150,000 clones, around four fifths of them singletons. The sequenced material came from PBMCs. Every receptor here comes from a man in his fifties or sixties in good health and CMV-seropositive.

The chain couples TRBV6-5 to TRBJ1-2, with 8 nucleotides matching TRBD1. Trimming at V came to 4 bases and at J to 6 bases, leaving 10 bases not matched to a gene. This CDR3 region has 15 residues. From germline, CDR1 is MNHEY and CDR2 SVGAGI. CDR3 loop: CASSSDPQGGDGYTF. In DNA form, the CDR3 reads TGTGCCAGCAGTTCCGACCCACAGGGGGGGGATGGCTACACCTTC.

This rearrangement joins TRBV2 to TRBJ2-3; D remains unclear. From germline, CDR1 is SNHLY and CDR2 FYNNEI. Trimming shortened V by 5 bases and J by 0 bases, and 9 bases separated the two germline ends. CDR3 length: 14 amino acids. The CDR3 is CASSKQPSTDTQYF. The DNA of the CDR3 is TGTGCCAGCAGTAAACAGCCTAGCACAGATACGCAGTATTTT.